This T cell receptor (beta chain) was recorded in a study of coeliac disease. Study details: Each coeliac patient was active, refractory type I, or diet-controlled.

The table came from immunoSEQ multiplex PCR; TCRdb's copy has only in-frame clones and leaves some out. The data hold roughly 6,600 clones, with roughly 63% observed a single time. As to this clone: Its target is not known.

Broader study findings: Of coeliac lamina propria samples, about 55% of the 18 held published gliadin-specific TRB sequences, versus 1 of 6 controls.

J was trimmed by 9 bases and V by 8 bases; bases with no gene match: 4. The CDR3 spans 12 residues. Germline CDR1 reads MNHNS; CDR2 reads SASEGT. The source of this sequence is a woman aged 55-70 years with active celiac disease. The sample was lamina propria lymphocytes from the gut. This chain uses TRBV6-1 with TRBJ1-6, with TRBD1 identical over 7 bases. DNA for the CDR3: TGTGCCAGCCAAGGGGGCCGTTCACCCCTCCACTTT. Encoded protein: CASQGGRSPLHF.